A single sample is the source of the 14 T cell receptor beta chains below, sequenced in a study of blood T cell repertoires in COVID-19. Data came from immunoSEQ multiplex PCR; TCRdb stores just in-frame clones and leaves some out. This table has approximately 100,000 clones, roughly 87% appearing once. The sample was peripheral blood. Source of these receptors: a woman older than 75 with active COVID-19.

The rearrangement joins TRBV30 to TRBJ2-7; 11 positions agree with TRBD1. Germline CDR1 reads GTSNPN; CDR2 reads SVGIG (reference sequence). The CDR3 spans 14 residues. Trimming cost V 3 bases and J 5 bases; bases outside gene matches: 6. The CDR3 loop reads CAWSPGQGGNEQYF. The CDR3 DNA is TGTGCCTGGAGCCCGGGACAGGGGGGAAACGAGCAGTACTTC.

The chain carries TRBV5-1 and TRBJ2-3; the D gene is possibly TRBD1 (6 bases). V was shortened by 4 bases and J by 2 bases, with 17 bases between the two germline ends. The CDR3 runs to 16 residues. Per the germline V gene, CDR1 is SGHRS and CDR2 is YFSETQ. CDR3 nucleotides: TGCGCCAGCAGCCTGAACGCAGGGGCCCCCACAGATACGCAGTATTTT. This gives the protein CASSLNAGAPTDTQYF.

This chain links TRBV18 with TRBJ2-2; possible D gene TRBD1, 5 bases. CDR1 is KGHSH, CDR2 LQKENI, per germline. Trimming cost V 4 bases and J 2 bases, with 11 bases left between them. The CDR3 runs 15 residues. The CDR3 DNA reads TGTGCCAGCTCACGGGATGGGGCAAACACCGGGGAGCTGTTTTTT. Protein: CASSRDGANTGELFF.

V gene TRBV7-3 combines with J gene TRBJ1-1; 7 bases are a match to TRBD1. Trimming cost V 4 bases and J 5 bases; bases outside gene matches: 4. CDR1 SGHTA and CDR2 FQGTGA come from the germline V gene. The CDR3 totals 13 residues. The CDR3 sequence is CASSSGGRTEAFF. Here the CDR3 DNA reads TGTGCCAGCAGCTCAGGGGGGAGGACTGAAGCTTTCTTT. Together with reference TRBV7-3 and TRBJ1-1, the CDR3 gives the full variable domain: GAGVSQTPSNKVTEKGKYVELRCDPISGHTALYWYRQSLGQGPEFLIYFQGTGAADDSGLPNDRFFAVRPEGSVSTLKIQRTERGDSAVYLCASSSGGRTEAFFGQGTRLTVV.

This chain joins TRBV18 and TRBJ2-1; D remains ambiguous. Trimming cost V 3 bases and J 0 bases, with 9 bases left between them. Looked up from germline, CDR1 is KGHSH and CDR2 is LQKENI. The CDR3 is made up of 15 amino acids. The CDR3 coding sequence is TGTGCCAGCTCACCCTCCCGCGGCTCCTACAATGAGCAGTTCTTC. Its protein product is CASSPSRGSYNEQFF.

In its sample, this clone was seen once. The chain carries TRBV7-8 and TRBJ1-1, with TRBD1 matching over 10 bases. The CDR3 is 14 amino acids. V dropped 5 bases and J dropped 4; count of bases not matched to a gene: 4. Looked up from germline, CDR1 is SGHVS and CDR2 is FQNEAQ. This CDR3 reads CASSLRDRGTEAFF. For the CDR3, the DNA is TGTGCCAGCAGCCTCCGGGACAGGGGCACTGAAGCTTTCTTT.

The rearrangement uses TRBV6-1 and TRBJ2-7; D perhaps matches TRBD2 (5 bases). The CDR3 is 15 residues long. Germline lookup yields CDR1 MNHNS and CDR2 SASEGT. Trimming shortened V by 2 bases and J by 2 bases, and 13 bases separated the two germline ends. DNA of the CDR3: TGTGCCAGCAGTGAATCGGGAAGTGAGCCCTACGAGCAGTACTTC. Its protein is CASSESGSEPYEQYF.

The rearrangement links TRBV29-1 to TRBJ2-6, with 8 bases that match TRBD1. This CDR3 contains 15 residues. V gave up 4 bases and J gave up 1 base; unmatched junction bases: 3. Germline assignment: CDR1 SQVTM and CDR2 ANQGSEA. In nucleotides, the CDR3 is TGCAGCGTTGCAGGGGGCGCTTCTGGGGCCAACGTCCTGACTTTC. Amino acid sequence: CSVAGGASGANVLTF.

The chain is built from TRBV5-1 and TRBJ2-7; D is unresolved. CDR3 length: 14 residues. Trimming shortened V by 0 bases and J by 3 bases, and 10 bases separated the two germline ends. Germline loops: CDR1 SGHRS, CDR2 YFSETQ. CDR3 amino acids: CASSLEKALYEQYF. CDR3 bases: TGCGCCAGCAGCTTGGAAAAAGCCCTCTACGAGCAGTACTTC.

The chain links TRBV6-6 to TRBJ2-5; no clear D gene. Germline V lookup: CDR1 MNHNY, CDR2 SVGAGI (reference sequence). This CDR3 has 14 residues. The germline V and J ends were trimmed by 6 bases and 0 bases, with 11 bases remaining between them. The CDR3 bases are TGTGCCAGCAGCCATGGTAGCCACCAAGAGACCCAGTACTTC. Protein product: CASSHGSHQETQYF.

In DNA form, the CDR3 reads TGTGCCAGCAGCAAAGTCGTGGGACAGAACTCCTACGAGCAGTACTTC. Protein: CASSKVVGQNSYEQYF. The chain carries TRBV21-1 and TRBJ2-7; TRBD1, as called in the table, went unchecked against the DNA. TRBV21-1 is noted as a pseudogene. The CDR3 length is 16 residues.

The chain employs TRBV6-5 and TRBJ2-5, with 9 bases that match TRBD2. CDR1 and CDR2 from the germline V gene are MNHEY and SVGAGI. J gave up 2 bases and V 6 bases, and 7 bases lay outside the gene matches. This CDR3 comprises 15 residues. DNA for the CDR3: TGTGCCAGCAGCAATAAGCGGGAGGCACAAGAGACCCAGTACTTC. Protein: CASSNKREAQETQYF.

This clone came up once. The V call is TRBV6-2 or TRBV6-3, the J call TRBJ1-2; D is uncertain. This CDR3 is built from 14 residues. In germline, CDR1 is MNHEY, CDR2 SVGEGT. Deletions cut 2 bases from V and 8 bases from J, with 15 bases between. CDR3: CASSYTESIRGYTF. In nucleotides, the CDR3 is TGTGCCAGCAGTTACACCGAGAGTATACGGGGCTACACCTTC.

DNA for the CDR3: TGTGCCAGTACCCCAACTAGCGGGCGCCTCTCCTACGAGCAGTACTTC. This translates into CASTPTSGRLSYEQYF. This chain joins TRBV19 and TRBJ2-7; 9 nucleotides agree with TRBD2. The V and J ends lost 7 bases and 0 bases, in that order; junction bases with no gene match: 10. This CDR3 region has 16 residues. Germline V lookup: CDR1 LNHDA, CDR2 SQIVND (reference sequence).